The next 18 T cell receptor beta chains were all read from a single sample in a study of metastatic and nonmetastatic thyroid tumors. With MiXCR, TCRdb reprocessed the PCR reads. The data contain just under 45,000 clones, around 3.1% of them singletons. Each patient came to thyroid surgery without any prior treatment (of any kind). The sequenced material came from blood. The source is a female donor with papillary thyroid cancer or a benign thyroid nodule (not recorded which). Some clones in this sample may be carry-over from other donors' samples.

This clone was picked up many times. The chain combines TRBV11-2 with TRBJ2-7, with D unresolved. The V end was cut by 0 bases, the J end by 8 bases, with 17 bases between. From germline, CDR1 is SGHAT and CDR2 FQNNGV. The CDR3 spans 15 residues. The CDR3 nucleotides are TGTGCCAGCAGCTTAGAAGGCAGCTTACTCAACAAGCAGTACTTC. This gives the protein CASSLEGSLLNKQYF. The full variable domain, with the rest looked up from reference TRBV11-2 and TRBJ2-7, is EAGVAQSPRYKIIEKRQSVAFWCNPISGHATLYWYQQILGQGPKLLIQFQNNGVVDDSQLPKDRFSAERLKGVDSTLKIQPAKLEDSAVYLCASSLEGSLLNKQYFGPGTRLTVT.

This clone was seen many times. The CDR3 sequence is CAISGGTGGAGGYTF. Written as DNA, the CDR3 is TGTGCCATCAGTGGAGGGACAGGGGGCGCCGGTGGCTACACCTTC. The V call is TRBV10-3, the J call TRBJ1-2, with TRBD1 identical over 12 bases. The CDR3 loop spans 15 amino acids. Per germline, CDR1 ENHRY and CDR2 SYGVKD. Trimming took 4 bases from V and 7 from J; bases not matched to a gene: 7.

This clone was seen ten or more times. A much larger clone sits a single nucleotide away, making a read error possible. The chain links TRBV10-3 to TRBJ1-6, with D hard to call. The CDR3 is made up of 12 amino acids. V shed 3 bases and J shed 8 bases, with 5 bases lying between them. Germline V CDR1 and CDR2: ENHRY, SYGVKD. The chain's CDR3 is CAISDADSPLHF. In DNA form, the CDR3 reads TGTGCCATCAGTGATGCCGATTCACCCCTCCACTTT.

This clone was recorded at least ten times. The genes are TRBV5-1 and TRBJ2-2, with a possible D match to TRBD1 (5 bases). V was pared by 2 bases and J by 5 bases, with 19 bases between. CDR1 SGHRS and CDR2 YFSETQ come from the germline V gene. This CDR3 has 17 amino acids. The CDR3 DNA sequence: TGCGCCAGCAGCTTACCCCAATCGACAGTTGCTACCGGGGAGCTGTTTTTT. Its translation: CASSLPQSTVATGELFF.

A few counts support this clone. V is TRBV2 and J is TRBJ1-1, with no clear D. This CDR3 has 13 residues. CDR1 SNHLY and CDR2 FYNNEI come from the germline V gene. The V end was cut by 6 bases, the J end by 3 bases, with 11 bases between. The chain's CDR3 is CASRGRDDTEAFF. The CDR3 DNA sequence: TGTGCCAGCAGGGGTAGGGATGACACTGAAGCTTTCTTT.

This clone was recorded a few times. CDR3 sequence: CASLMTGGYGYTF. The CDR3 nucleotides read TGTGCCAGCCTGATGACAGGGGGCTATGGCTACACCTTC. The chain employs TRBV2 and TRBJ1-2; 9 bases line up with TRBD1. The CDR3 covers 13 residues. V gave up 8 bases and J gave up 4 bases; unmatched junction bases: 5. The germline gives CDR1 SNHLY, CDR2 FYNNEI.

This clone occurred a few times. The V call is TRBV25-1, the J call TRBJ2-7, with D tentatively TRBD1 (6 bases). Germline V gene data show CDR1 as MGHDK and CDR2 as SYGVNS. The CDR3 length is 14 residues. V was shortened by 6 bases and J by 2 bases, with 14 bases between the two germline ends. The CDR3 is CASSGTSEAYEQYF. In DNA form, the CDR3 reads TGTGCCAGCAGCGGGACAAGCGAAGCCTACGAGCAGTACTTC.

The rearrangement uses TRBV2 and TRBJ1-1; 8 bases line up with TRBD1. This CDR3 comprises 19 residues. Germline loops: CDR1 SNHLY, CDR2 FYNNEI. Germline trimming cut 5 bases from V and 0 bases from J; bases unmatched to any gene: 17. The CDR3: CASSQSRDRYLAMNTEAFF. In DNA form, the CDR3 reads TGTGCCAGCAGTCAAAGCCGGGACAGGTACTTGGCAATGAACACTGAAGCTTTCTTT.

In the case of this clone: Mismatch with germline at one junction end may stem from a read error. The CDR3 loop reads CVSSLASGGDTQYF. The CDR3 nucleotides are TGTGTCAGCAGCTTGGCTTCGGGGGGAGATACGCAGTATTTT. The V and J genes are TRBV5-5 and TRBJ2-3; 7 nucleotides line up with TRBD2. CDR1 is SGHKS, CDR2 YYEKEE, per germline (reference sequence). The CDR3 covers 14 residues.

As for this clone: This may be a read error: a much more frequent sequence differs by one nucleotide. This chain joins TRBV20-1 and TRBJ1-1; 9 nucleotides line up with TRBD1. This CDR3 is 12 amino acids long. The germline V gene has CDR1 DFQATT and CDR2 SNEGSKA (reference sequence). The V segment lost 7 bases and the J segment 5 bases; nucleotides outside the gene matches: 5. The CDR3 is CSVRTGETEAFF. For the CDR3, the DNA is TGCAGTGTTAGGACAGGGGAAACTGAAGCTTTCTTT.

This clone occurred many times. The chain combines TRBV7-2 with TRBJ2-1; D remains unclear. V was cut by 4 bases and J by 3 bases, with 13 bases left in between. The CDR3 consists of 15 residues. The germline CDR1 and CDR2 sequences are SGHTA and FQGNSA. The CDR3 DNA is TGTGCCAGCAGCTCAACTATCATCCTCTACAATGAGCAGTTCTTC. Translation gives CASSSTIILYNEQFF.

In regard to this clone: At one end the junction does not follow the germline gene, possibly because of a read error. The chain combines TRBV6-1 with TRBJ2-2; tentative D call: TRBD2 (5 bases). CDR1 is MNHNS and CDR2 is SASEGT in the germline V gene. The CDR3 length is 16 residues. The CDR3 nucleotides read TGTGCCAGCAGTGATGCAGCAACCCCGAACACCGGGGAGCCGTTTTTT. Residues: CASSDAATPNTGEPFF.

There are many counts of this clone. The chain employs TRBV20-1 and TRBJ1-4; D gene uncertain. This CDR3 has 13 amino acids. CDR1 DFQATT and CDR2 SNEGSKA come from the germline V gene (reference sequence). Trimming cost V 0 bases and J 0 bases, with 2 bases left between them. The CDR3 DNA is TGCAGTGCTAGAGAGGCAACTAATGAAAAACTGTTTTTT. It translates to CSAREATNEKLFF.

This chain uses TRBV24-1 with TRBJ2-1; a possible D gene is TRBD2 (6 bases). Germline CDR1 is KGHDR and CDR2 is SFDVKD. V was clipped by 4 bases and J by 4 bases, with 16 bases between them. This CDR3 is built from 16 residues. Here the CDR3 DNA reads TGTGCCACCAGTGAGTCCGGGACTGCCGATTACAATGAGCAGTTCTTC. Translated, it gives CATSESGTADYNEQFF.

A few counts support this clone. At one boundary the junction diverges from the germline segment, which might be a read error. This chain links TRBV7-8 with TRBJ2-5, with D perhaps TRBD2 (7 bases). This CDR3 spans 16 amino acids. The V gene's germline CDR1 is SGHVS and CDR2 FQNEAQ. CDR3 sequence (DNA): TGTGCCAACAGCCTCAAAGGGGGGGTCGGGAGTGAGACCCAGTACTTC. Residues: CANSLKGGVGSETQYF.

This clone was counted a few times. The rearrangement uses TRBV5-1 and TRBJ2-1; 9 bases are shared with TRBD2. Germline trimming cut 0 bases from V and 6 bases from J; bases unmatched to any gene: 4. This CDR3 has 15 amino acids. CDR1 is SGHRS and CDR2 is YFSETQ in the germline V gene. The chain's CDR3 is CASSLEGGRANEQFF. CDR3 nucleotides: TGCGCCAGCAGCTTGGAGGGCGGGAGGGCCAATGAGCAGTTCTTC.

The rearrangement joins TRBV9 to TRBJ1-2; possible D gene TRBD1, 5 bases. The V and J ends lost 10 bases and 5 bases respectively, with 24 bases between them. CDR1 is SGDLS, CDR2 YYNGEE, per germline. This CDR3 has 15 amino acids. For the CDR3, the DNA is TGTGCCCGCGGCCCGCGTCCGGCAGGGTCGTATGGCTACACCTTC. As protein: CARGPRPAGSYGYTF.

This clone has a handful of counts. The CDR3 sequence: CASSQNLRTGGSDQYF. For the CDR3, the DNA is TGTGCCAGCAGCCAAAACCTCCGGACAGGCGGAAGCGACCAGTACTTC. This sequence joins TRBV7-2 and TRBJ2-5, with 7 bases lining up with TRBD1. In germline, CDR1 is SGHTA, CDR2 FQGNSA. The CDR3 runs to 16 residues. Unmatched junction bases numbered 19, after V lost 5 bases and J lost 10 bases. Full variable domain (rest looked up from reference TRBV7-2 and TRBJ2-5): GAGVSQSPSNKVTEKGKDVELRCDPISGHTALYWYRQSLGQGLEFLIYFQGNSAPDKSGLPSDRFSAERTGGSVSTLTIQRTQQEDSAVYLCASSQNLRTGGSDQYFGPGTRLLVL.